This TCR beta chain appears in the sequencing data of a study of CD8+CD57+ T cells in acquired aplastic anemia. Genomic DNA, serving as template, underwent TCR beta VDJ and CDR3 profiling. MiXCR, applied by TCRdb to the reads, yields one record per CDR3 protein. In the table there are some 220,000 distinct CDR3 sequences, 34% of which are singletons. A few counts support this clonotype. Trimming shortened V by 1 base and J by 4 bases, and 13 bases separated the two germline ends. The CDR3 has 15 amino acids. Germline CDR1 SGHAT, CDR2 FQNNGV. The chain carries TRBV11-2 and TRBJ2-5, with D possibly TRBD1 on 5 matching bases. Sample: sorted CD4+, CD8+, or CD8+CD57+ T cells (not recorded which) from PBMCs. The TCR originated in a human donor in good health, serving as a control. The CDR3 coding sequence is TGTGCCAGCAGCTTAGGGACCGACAGAGGAGAGACCCAGTACTTC. Residues: CASSLGTDRGETQYF. The whole variable domain, remainder taken from reference TRBV11-2 and TRBJ2-5, is EAGVAQSPRYKIIEKRQSVAFWCNPISGHATLYWYQQILGQGPKLLIQFQNNGVVDDSQLPKDRFSAERLKGVDSTLKIQPAKLEDSAVYLCASSLGTDRGETQYFGPGTRLLVL.